This passage covers 31 T cell receptor beta chains from one sample sequenced in a study of blood T cells in healthy people across ages. Sample-barcoded 5' priming and a J-beta primer mix drove a second PCR of 7 to 11 cycles. TCRdb reanalysed the 5' RACE reads using MiXCR and keeps one entry per CDR3 protein. The sample has more than 500,000 distinct CDR3 sequences, 27% seen once. These data were likewise used in another study, on T cells of mothers and their children.

The sample was blood. Source of these receptors: a boy aged 2 to 9 in good health.

This clonotype occurred a few times. This chain uses TRBV18 with TRBJ1-2; unclear D gene. CDR1 is KGHSH and CDR2 is LQKENI in the germline V gene. Trimming removed 3 bases at V and 0 bases at J, with 14 bases between. This CDR3 has 16 amino acids. This chain's CDR3 is CASSPGFPLTNYGYTF. The DNA for the CDR3 is TGTGCCAGCTCACCGGGCTTTCCCCTTACTAACTATGGCTACACCTTC. Variable domain in full (rest from reference TRBV18 and TRBJ1-2): NAGVMQNPRHLVRRRGQEARLRCSPMKGHSHVYWYRQLPEEGLKFMVYLQKENIIDESGMPKERFSAEFPKEGPSILRIQQVVRGDSAAYFCASSPGFPLTNYGYTFGSGTRLTVV.

Only a few counts were recorded for this clonotype. The CDR3 spells CAWSSGVEAFF. The DNA of the CDR3 is TGTGCCTGGAGTAGTGGGGTAGAAGCTTTCTTT. The genes are TRBV30 and TRBJ1-1; D unresolved. CDR3 length equals 11 residues. V was clipped by 2 bases and J by 8 bases, with 9 bases between them. Germline CDR1 is GTSNPN and CDR2 is SVGIG (reference sequence).

V gene TRBV18 combines with J gene TRBJ2-1; tentatively, D is TRBD2 (6 bases). V lost 3 bases and J 0 bases, leaving 9 bases between the germline ends. Germline CDR1 is KGHSH and CDR2 is LQKENI. The CDR3 runs 15 residues. The CDR3 spells CASSPEGLSYNEQFF. CDR3 DNA sequence: TGTGCCAGCTCACCGGAGGGCCTCTCCTACAATGAGCAGTTCTTC.

The chain joins TRBV29-1 to TRBJ2-5; weak D call: TRBD2 (6 bases). Trimming cost V 6 bases and J 3 bases, with 17 bases left between them. The CDR3 sequence is 14 residues long. Germline V gene lookup returns CDR1 SQVTM and CDR2 ANQGSEA. The CDR3 sequence: CSVRRRVREETQYF. CDR3 DNA: TGCAGCGTCCGACGGAGGGTTCGGGAAGAGACCCAGTACTTC.

The CDR3 here is CASSQALPRETQYF. Here the CDR3 DNA reads TGTGCCAGCAGCCAGGCCCTCCCTAGGGAGACCCAGTACTTC. The chain has TRBV14 and TRBJ2-5; no clear D gene. The germline V gene has CDR1 SGHDN and CDR2 FVKESK. Trimming took off 3 bases at V and 5 bases at J, with 13 bases between the two ends. The CDR3 is made up of 14 amino acids.

This rearrangement joins TRBV27 to TRBJ2-7; a possible D gene is TRBD2 (5 bases). The CDR3 covers 14 residues. V was pared by 2 bases and J by 3 bases, with 11 bases between. Germline assignment: CDR1 MNHEY and CDR2 SMNVEV (reference sequence). CDR3 in amino acids: CASSLRGRIYEQYF. DNA for the CDR3: TGTGCCAGCAGTTTACGTGGGAGAATCTACGAGCAGTACTTC.

This sequence joins TRBV12-3 or TRBV12-4 and TRBJ1-5; a possible D gene is TRBD1 (5 bases). With 7 bases removed from V and 4 bases from J, the gap between germline ends came to 8 bases. This CDR3 comprises 12 residues. CDR3 loop: CASTWGNQPQHF. CDR3 in DNA: TGTGCCAGCACCTGGGGGAATCAGCCCCAGCATTTT.

This clonotype has more than one count but fewer than ten. This chain connects TRBV6-2 or TRBV6-3 to TRBJ1-5; D unclear. The ends were cut back, 6 bases at V and 4 bases at J, with 4 bases in the middle. CDR1 is MNHEY, CDR2 SVGEGT, per germline. CDR3 length: 11 amino acids. The CDR3 protein is CASRNNQPQHF. CDR3 sequence (DNA): TGTGCCAGCAGAAATAATCAGCCCCAGCATTTT.

This chain uses TRBV7-9 with TRBJ2-2; 7 positions agree with TRBD2. Germline V gene data show CDR1 as SEHNR and CDR2 as FQNEAQ (reference sequence). V was pared by 3 bases and J by 4 bases, with 8 bases of the junction left unmatched. This CDR3 region has 16 residues. The DNA for the CDR3 is TGTGCCAGCAGCTTTCGGCTAGCGGAGCGCACCGGGGAGCTGTTTTTT. Amino acid sequence: CASSFRLAERTGELFF. The variable domain in full, with the rest retrieved from reference TRBV7-9 and TRBJ2-2, is DTGVSQNPRHKITKRGQNVTFRCDPISEHNRLYWYRQTLGQGPEFLTYFQNEAQLEKSRLLSDRFSAERPKGSFSTLEIQRTEQGDSAMYLCASSFRLAERTGELFFGEGSRLTVL.

This chain joins TRBV12-5 and TRBJ1-2; TRBD1 is a possible D gene (6 bases). Trimming cost V 7 bases and J 3 bases, with 12 bases left between them. This CDR3 has 13 amino acids. The germline CDR1 and CDR2 sequences are LGHNT and FRNRAP. The CDR3 is CASALDRHYGYTF. CDR3 sequence (DNA): TGTGCTAGTGCACTCGACAGGCACTATGGCTACACCTTC.

This clonotype was counted a few times. The J gene is TRBJ2-7, the V gene TRBV15, with a possible D match to TRBD2 (6 bases). Per the germline V gene, CDR1 is LNHNV and CDR2 is YYDKDF (reference sequence). The CDR3 is 14 amino acids. The ends were cut back, 0 bases at V and 3 bases at J, with 9 bases in the middle. The CDR3 region is CATSRDRGNYEQYF. The CDR3 bases are TGTGCCACCAGCAGAGATCGCGGGAACTACGAGCAGTACTTC.

This clonotype was recorded a few times. The chain carries TRBV18 and TRBJ2-6, with D unclear. Germline V gives CDR1 KGHSH, CDR2 LQKENI. Trimming stripped 5 bases from V and 2 bases from J, with 10 bases between. The CDR3 totals 15 residues. CDR3 amino acids: CASSSRQPGANVLTF. The CDR3 nucleotides are TGTGCCAGCTCATCCCGGCAACCTGGGGCCAACGTCCTGACTTTC.

The DNA for the CDR3 is TGTGCCAGCAGTTACTTACGGACGGCAGCTAATGAGCAGTTCTTC. It translates to CASSYLRTAANEQFF. The chain combines TRBV6-5 with TRBJ2-5; D not resolved. The end of the DNA is better explained by TRBJ2-1, so the J call may be wrong. The CDR3 sequence is 15 residues long. The germline CDR1 and CDR2 sequences are MNHEY and SVGAGI.

The chain couples TRBV20-1 to TRBJ2-5; D might be TRBD1 or TRBD2, each matching 5 bases. The DNA end is a closer match to TRBJ2-7, so the J assignment may be wrong. The CDR3 loop spans 13 amino acids. The germline V gene has CDR1 DFQATT and CDR2 SNEGSKA (reference sequence). The CDR3 loop is CSARRELLYEQYF. Here the CDR3 DNA reads TGCAGTGCTCGCAGGGAGCTGTTGTACGAGCAGTACTTC.

This clonotype came up a few times. The gene calls are TRBV12-3 or TRBV12-4 and TRBJ2-7; D gene unclear. The CDR3 spans 14 residues. V lost 0 bases, J lost 7 bases, and 13 bases lay in between. CDR3 protein: CASSLAVPVYEQYF. CDR3 coding DNA: TGTGCCAGCAGTTTAGCGGTCCCGGTCTATGAGCAGTACTTC.

This clonotype was counted between two and nine times. The chain carries TRBV14 and TRBJ2-3; 7 bases are shared with TRBD1. V was clipped by 4 bases and J by 2 bases; unmatched bases: 9. CDR3 length: 16 residues. Germline values: CDR1 SGHDN, CDR2 FVKESK. For the CDR3, the DNA is TGTGCCAGCAGCCCCTTGACAGGGCTGATCACAGATACGCAGTATTTT. Protein: CASSPLTGLITDTQYF.

The J gene is TRBJ2-2, the V gene TRBV9; D is possibly TRBD1 or TRBD2 (5 bases each). Trimming stripped 3 bases from V and 2 bases from J, with 11 bases between. The germline CDR1 and CDR2 sequences are SGDLS and YYNGEE. The CDR3 has 15 residues. DNA of the CDR3: TGTGCCAGCAGCGCCCGGGACCACAACACCGGGGAGCTGTTTTTT. It codes for CASSARDHNTGELFF.

In regard to this clonotype: One base away lies a much larger clone, so this may be a sequencing read error. V and J are TRBV7-9 and TRBJ1-2; TRBD1 might be the D (6 bases). Germline values: CDR1 SEHNR, CDR2 FQNEAQ (reference sequence). There are 13 residues in the CDR3. Written as DNA, the CDR3 is TGTGTCAGCAGCCGGGACACCGACTATGGCTACACCTTC. It encodes CVSSRDTDYGYTF. Together with reference TRBV7-9 and TRBJ1-2, the CDR3 gives the full variable domain: DTGVSQNPRHKITKRGQNVTFRCDPISEHNRLYWYRQTLGQGPEFLTYFQNEAQLEKSRLLSDRFSAERPKGSFSTLEIQRTEQGDSAMYLCVSSRDTDYGYTFGSGTRLTVV.

The chain combines TRBV3-1 with TRBJ2-4; D is unclear. The CDR3 contains 13 residues. Germline V gene sequence: CDR1 LGHDT, CDR2 YNNKEL (reference sequence). V was pared by 3 bases and J by 2 bases, with 5 bases between. CDR3: CASSHTSKNIQYF. The CDR3 coding sequence is TGTGCCAGCAGCCATACCTCCAAAAACATTCAGTACTTC.

The V call is TRBV19, the J call TRBJ1-2, with 10 nucleotides matching TRBD1. Germline V gives CDR1 LNHDA, CDR2 SQIVND (reference sequence). This CDR3 has 18 residues. J was trimmed by 1 base and V by 5 bases; bases with no gene match: 13. Here the CDR3 DNA reads TGTGCCAGTAGTCTCCACGAGGGACAGGGGTTTGTTAACTATGGCTACACCTTC. The encoded protein is CASSLHEGQGFVNYGYTF.

This clonotype was seen only a few times. The V call is TRBV6-5, the J call TRBJ2-1; no definite D call. Germline CDR1 MNHEY, CDR2 SVGAGI. There are 13 residues in the CDR3. Trimming cost V 0 bases and J 3 bases, with 3 bases left between them. The CDR3 DNA reads TGTGCCAGCAGTTACTCGAACTACAATGAGCAGTTCTTC. Its translation is CASSYSNYNEQFF.

This clonotype occurred a few times. The chain has TRBV7-2 and TRBJ2-7, with 9 bases that match TRBD1. Germline V gene sequence: CDR1 SGHTA, CDR2 FQGNSA. Trimming cost V 4 bases and J 6 bases; bases outside gene matches: 4. The length of the CDR3 is 13 residues. In DNA form, the CDR3 reads TGTGCCAGCAGCTGGGGACAGGGTCTCGAGCAGTACTTC. As protein: CASSWGQGLEQYF.

The CDR3 bases are TGCAGTGCTCCCCAAGGAAGCGGGGTGGCAGGGACCCAGTACTTC. Translating gives CSAPQGSGVAGTQYF. J is TRBJ2-1 and V is TRBV20-1, with 7 bases matching TRBD2. TRBJ2-5 matches the DNA end more closely, so the J call is doubtful. CDR3 length: 15 amino acids. The germline V gene has CDR1 DFQATT and CDR2 SNEGSKA (reference sequence).

The J gene is TRBJ1-4, the V gene TRBV20-1, with D hard to call. This CDR3 spans 12 amino acids. Germline values: CDR1 DFQATT, CDR2 SNEGSKA (reference sequence). The V end lost 6 bases, the J end lost 8 bases, and 13 bases lay between the germline ends. The CDR3 coding sequence is TGCAGTGCCATCCTGTTCCCAGAAAAACTGTTTTTT. Encoded protein: CSAILFPEKLFF.

This clonotype was counted between two and nine times. V gene TRBV7-9 combines with J gene TRBJ1-5, with 11 bases identical to TRBD1. The CDR3 extends over 15 amino acids. Germline CDR1 SEHNR, CDR2 FQNEAQ (reference sequence). Trimming at V came to 1 base and at J to 6 bases, leaving 2 bases not matched to a gene. CDR3 nucleotides: TGTGCCAGCAGCTTAGGGGGACAGGGGGTTCAGCCCCAGCATTTT. The encoded protein is CASSLGGQGVQPQHF.

J is TRBJ1-2 and V is TRBV5-1; D may be TRBD1 (6 bases). This CDR3 region has 14 residues. Germline lookup yields CDR1 SGHRS and CDR2 YFSETQ. Trimming stripped 3 bases from V and 3 bases from J, with 12 bases between. The CDR3 region is CASSSTTGHYGYTF. CDR3 DNA sequence: TGCGCCAGCAGCTCTACTACAGGGCACTATGGCTACACCTTC.

In this sample, this clonotype turned up a few times. This chain joins TRBV29-1 and TRBJ1-6; 7 bases fit TRBD1. This CDR3 has 11 residues. Germline CDR1 reads SQVTM; CDR2 reads ANQGSEA. V lost 6 bases and J lost 11; bases outside the gene matches: 4. The CDR3 loop is CSVPTGAPLHF. The DNA of the CDR3 is TGCAGCGTCCCAACAGGGGCACCCCTCCACTTT.

This clonotype occurred a few times. The chain joins TRBV12-3 or TRBV12-4 to TRBJ2-2; 10 nucleotides align to TRBD1. V was pared by 6 bases and J by 3 bases, with 16 bases of the junction left unmatched. CDR3 length equals 19 residues. The CDR3 region is CASSPTRGGTGAYTGELFF. The CDR3 DNA is TGTGCCAGCAGCCCGACCCGGGGAGGGACAGGGGCGTACACCGGGGAGCTGTTTTTT.

The sample holds a few counts of this clonotype. The V and J genes are TRBV7-6 and TRBJ1-4; TRBD1 matches at 8 bases. This CDR3 is built from 15 residues. The junction had 3 bases not matched to a gene; V was cut back by 1 base and J by 5 bases. Germline CDR1 is SGHVS and CDR2 is FNYEAQ. CDR3: CASSLDTGGNEKLFF. The DNA for the CDR3 is TGTGCCAGCAGCTTAGACACAGGGGGAAATGAAAAACTGTTTTTT.

This clonotype was observed a few times. The gene calls are TRBV21-1 and TRBJ2-4; whether TRBD2, the table's D call, matches the DNA was not checked. TRBV21-1 is a pseudogene. CDR3 length: 21 amino acids. CDR3 coding DNA: TGTGCCAGCAGCTTTGGGGTGACTAGCGGGAGGCCGAAACTAGCCAAAAACATTCAGTACTTC. This codes for CASSFGVTSGRPKLAKNIQYF.

The chain links TRBV2 to TRBJ2-5; D gene unclear. V was pared by 3 bases and J by 5 bases, with 13 bases between. Germline V lookup: CDR1 SNHLY, CDR2 FYNNEI. The CDR3 length is 14 residues. The CDR3 protein is CASSESGLPETQYF. CDR3 DNA sequence: TGTGCCAGCAGTGAGTCAGGTCTTCCGGAGACCCAGTACTTC.